Sequencing of this T cell receptor beta chain was carried out in a study of T cells in Graves' hyperthyroidism and ophthalmopathy. Trimming shortened V by 4 bases and J by 5 bases, and 18 bases separated the two germline ends. The CDR3 runs to 15 residues. Germline CDR1 and CDR2: MGHRA and YSYEKL. Points from the study as a whole: Stable hyperthyroidism was told apart from ophthalmopathy by a model built on 13 V-J features. Blood also contained most expanded thyroid clonotypes above 0.001.

This clonotype has at least ten counts. Its matching antigen is unknown. Participants, patients aged 18 to 65, had newly diagnosed hyperthyroidism with a duration under 2 months. The authors obtained PBMCs from around 10 ml of fresh peripheral blood. Amplification targeted TCR beta CDR3 regions from RNA transcripts. HTBI primers were the set used in a first-round RT-PCR of the TCR CDR3. TCRdb passed the multiplex PCR reads through MiXCR, listing each CDR3 protein once. Counted here are a few hundred thousand distinct CDR3 sequences, around 23% occurring once; the ten biggest clones make up around 45%.

This chain uses TRBV4-1 with TRBJ2-7; no clear D gene. The sample comprised blood. The receptor was isolated from a woman aged 50 to 60 with Graves' hyperthyroidism. DNA for the CDR3: TGCGCCAGCAGCCCCGGTCCCCCCATCCTCCACGAGCAGTACTTC. Translating it yields CASSPGPPILHEQYF.